Below, 20 T cell receptor beta chains from the same sample are listed, as sequenced in a study of T cell responses to AZD1222 COVID-19 vaccine (dated by TCRdb to 2020 to 2022). Interpreted using the paper, the time point label stands for: baseline before first vaccination. Preparation of the library involved the immunoSEQ multiplex PCR assay. In its TCRdb copy, this immuneACCESS table keeps in-frame sequences only and misses some clones. Where compared with another copy, unresolved V genes explain less than half of these, and the others have no known cause. In all, the sample holds 94,000 or so clones, and under 90% of those were seen once. Roughly 26% of the sample comes from the top ten. The starting material was peripheral blood, obtained on day 0 of AZD1222 vaccination. The source is an adult in good health.

The chain is built from TRBV3-1 (or the pseudogene TRBV3-2) and TRBJ1-1; 7 positions agree with TRBD1. Germline CDR1 is LGHDT and CDR2 is YNNKEL (reference sequence). The CDR3 loop spans 17 amino acids. Unmatched junction bases numbered 11, after V lost 3 bases and J lost 1 base. The CDR3 loop reads CASSHERGRGANTEAFF. CDR3 in DNA: TGTGCCAGCAGCCACGAAAGGGGCAGGGGGGCGAACACTGAAGCTTTCTTT.

This sequence joins TRBV15 and TRBJ2-1; 10 bases match TRBD2. V shed 1 base and J 6 bases; nucleotides not matched to a gene: 6. The CDR3 runs to 16 residues. From germline, CDR1 is LNHNV and CDR2 YYDKDF (reference sequence). CDR3 sequence reads: CATSRGAGGPFNEQFF. The CDR3 DNA reads TGTGCCACCAGCAGAGGAGCGGGAGGGCCCTTCAATGAGCAGTTCTTC.

V gene TRBV4-3 combines with J gene TRBJ1-5; the D is unclear. The length of the CDR3 is 14 residues. Trimming left V 0 bases short and J 7 bases short, with 10 bases between. Germline V gene lookup returns CDR1 LGHNA and CDR2 YSLEER. The CDR3 sequence: CASSQETFQQPQHF. In DNA form, the CDR3 reads TGCGCCAGCAGCCAAGAAACATTTCAACAGCCCCAGCATTTT.

The chain is built from TRBV6-5 and TRBJ1-1, with 9 bases identical to TRBD1. The V gene's germline CDR1 is MNHEY and CDR2 SVGAGI. V shed 7 bases and J 5 bases; nucleotides not matched to a gene: 8. The CDR3 is made up of 14 amino acids. The CDR3 coding sequence is TGTGCCAGCAATTCAGGGACAGGGATGACTGAAGCTTTCTTT. Amino acid sequence: CASNSGTGMTEAFF.

This clone was observed a single time. The chain uses TRBV5-1 and TRBJ1-2, with 7 bases identical to TRBD1. Trimming cost V 4 bases and J 4 bases; bases outside gene matches: 7. CDR1 is SGHRS and CDR2 is YFSETQ in the germline V gene. The CDR3 sequence is 14 residues long. CDR3 DNA: TGCGCCAGCAGCACTCCGGGACAGAGCTATGGCTACACCTTC. It encodes CASSTPGQSYGYTF.

The chain uses TRBV7-9 and TRBJ2-7, with D tentatively TRBD2 (5 bases). The CDR3 runs to 14 residues. In germline, CDR1 is SEHNR, CDR2 FQNEAQ (reference sequence). Between the trimmed V and J ends, which lost 5 bases and 3 bases, there was a span of 14 bases. CDR3 bases: TGTGCCAGCAGCACAACTAGAGGGAGCTACGAGCAGTACTTC. Residues: CASSTTRGSYEQYF.

The rearrangement links TRBV19 to TRBJ1-2; 7 bases match TRBD1. CDR1 and CDR2 from the germline V gene are LNHDA and SQIVND (reference sequence). The CDR3 is made up of 13 amino acids. The V gene end was trimmed by 9 bases and the J gene end by 3 bases; junction bases not matched to a gene: 7. CDR3 protein: CASSGQEDYGYTF. The CDR3 nucleotides are TGTGCCAGCTCAGGACAGGAGGACTATGGCTACACCTTC.

J is TRBJ1-1 and V is TRBV27, with D tentatively TRBD1 (6 bases). This CDR3 is built from 14 residues. Germline V CDR1 and CDR2: MNHEY, SMNVEV (reference sequence). V was trimmed by 5 bases and J by 4 bases, leaving 14 bases between them. CDR3 residues: CASSVQGGGTEAFF. Written as DNA, the CDR3 is TGTGCCAGCAGTGTACAGGGAGGGGGCACTGAAGCTTTCTTT.

The chain links TRBV3-1 (or the pseudogene TRBV3-2) to TRBJ2-1; 12 bases are a match to TRBD2. CDR1 is LGHDT, CDR2 YNNKEL, per germline (reference sequence). The CDR3 has 18 amino acids. The V segment lost 4 bases and the J segment 6 bases; nucleotides outside the gene matches: 13. CDR3 sequence (DNA): TGTGCCAGCAGCCCAGGCCGGGCTAGCGGGAGGGGTTGCAATGAGCAGTTCTTC. Its protein product is CASSPGRASGRGCNEQFF.

The V call is TRBV25-1, the J call TRBJ1-4; possibly TRBD1 for D (5 bases). Germline CDR1 reads MGHDK; CDR2 reads SYGVNS. V shed 3 bases and J shed 6 bases, with 14 bases lying between them. The CDR3 contains 15 residues. CDR3 protein: CASSERGGRDEKLFF. Written as DNA, the CDR3 is TGTGCCAGCAGTGAGAGGGGTGGTCGGGATGAAAAACTGTTTTTT.

The V call is TRBV6-6, the J call TRBJ1-3; no clear D gene. CDR1 and CDR2 (germline): MNHNY, SVGAGI (reference sequence). Trimming left V 6 bases short and J 4 bases short, with 7 bases between. This CDR3 is built from 12 residues. The CDR3, as DNA: TGTGCCAGCAGGGAGCCCGGAAACACCATATATTTT. Translating gives CASREPGNTIYF.

V and J are TRBV6-5 and TRBJ1-2; the match to TRBD1 covers 9 bases. CDR3 length equals 15 residues. The junction had 7 bases not matched to a gene; V was cut back by 2 bases and J by 6 bases. The germline V gene has CDR1 MNHEY and CDR2 SVGAGI. In nucleotides, the CDR3 is TGTGCCAGCAGTTACAGAAGTGGACAGGGGAATGGCTACACCTTC. Residues: CASSYRSGQGNGYTF.

This chain joins TRBV2 and TRBJ1-2; D is ambiguous. This CDR3 is 12 amino acids long. V lost 11 bases and J lost 8, with 18 bases in between. The germline gives CDR1 SNHLY, CDR2 FYNNEI. The CDR3 loop reads CAQEGSSPGYTF. Here the CDR3 DNA reads TGTGCCCAGGAGGGCAGCTCTCCCGGCTACACCTTC.

This clone has just a few counts. The genes are TRBV6-5 and TRBJ1-1; D gene ambiguous. The CDR3 runs to 10 residues. Per the germline V gene, CDR1 is MNHEY and CDR2 is SVGAGI. V was cut by 6 bases and J by 1 base, with 0 bases left in between. CDR3 sequence: CASRNTEAFF. CDR3 in DNA: TGTGCCAGCAGGAACACTGAAGCTTTCTTT.

V usage is TRBV5-7 and J usage is TRBJ2-2; 9 nucleotides match TRBD1. TRBV5-7 is an ORF for which the function is uncertain. V lost 5 bases and J lost 5; bases outside the gene matches: 7. The CDR3 length is 15 residues. Here the CDR3 reads CASSIGQGRTGELFF. Here the CDR3 DNA reads TGTGCCAGCAGTATCGGACAGGGGAGGACCGGGGAGCTGTTTTTT.

This chain connects TRBV19 to TRBJ1-5; D is undetermined. The germline gives CDR1 LNHDA, CDR2 SQIVND (reference sequence). The V end lost 7 bases, the J end lost 2 bases, and 18 bases lay between the germline ends. This CDR3 has 16 residues. The CDR3 bases are TGTGCCAGTACCCACTCTGAGCCGGGTGGCAATCAGCCCCAGCATTTT. As protein: CASTHSEPGGNQPQHF.

This clone has only one observation. The chain employs TRBV5-1 and TRBJ2-1, with D possibly being TRBD1 (5 bases). The length of the CDR3 is 13 residues. Trimming pared 3 bases from V and 4 bases from J, leaving 8 bases between. From germline, CDR1 is SGHRS and CDR2 YFSETQ. CDR3 sequence reads: CASSSDIYNEQFF. In DNA form, the CDR3 reads TGCGCCAGCAGCTCGGACATTTACAATGAGCAGTTCTTC.

V and J are TRBV12-3 or TRBV12-4 and TRBJ2-7, with 8 nucleotides matching TRBD1. CDR3 size: 13 residues. V was clipped by 8 bases and J by 6 bases; unmatched bases: 9. CDR3 residues: CASQRTGQSEQYF. The CDR3 DNA reads TGTGCCAGCCAGAGGACAGGGCAGTCCGAGCAGTACTTC.

The CDR3 reads CARSLCRDRGRNQPQHF. For the CDR3, the DNA is TGTGCCAGAAGCTTGTGTAGGGACAGGGGGCGCAATCAGCCCCAGCATTTT. This sequence joins TRBV5-3 and TRBJ1-5; TRBD1 agrees at 12 bases. TRBV5-3 is an open reading frame, and its role is uncertain. The CDR3 consists of 17 residues. J gave up 2 bases and V 1 base, and 4 bases lay outside the gene matches.

The J gene is TRBJ1-4, the V gene TRBV28; D might be TRBD1 (6 bases). The V gene lost 11 bases and the J gene lost 7 bases, with 17 bases spanning the gap. The germline CDR1 and CDR2 sequences are MDHEN and SYDVKM. The CDR3 has 13 amino acids. CDR3 protein: CASTGGAGEKLFF. The CDR3 region has the DNA TGTGCCTCAACTGGGGGGGCCGGTGAAAAACTGTTTTTT.